The 27 T cell receptor beta chains presented below share a single source sample, sequenced in a study of T cells in Graves' hyperthyroidism and ophthalmopathy. The investigators amplified TCR beta CDR3 regions from RNA transcripts. With the HTBI primer set, the TCR CDR3 went through a first round of RT-PCR. One entry per CDR3 protein results from TCRdb running MiXCR on the multiplex PCR reads. The table lists 450,000 to 700,000 distinct CDR3 sequences, just over 45% of them singletons. The source material was peripheral blood or thyroid tissue (not recorded which). The receptor source for this set is a woman aged 18-35 years with Graves' hyperthyroidism.

The gene calls are TRBV6-6 and TRBJ2-7; 13 bases agree with TRBD2. The CDR3 consists of 21 residues. With 2 bases clipped from V and 6 bases from J, the junction kept 22 bases outside the gene matches. Germline V lookup: CDR1 MNHNY, CDR2 SVGAGI (reference sequence). The CDR3 DNA sequence: TGTGCCAGCAGTTACCGCCCGACAACTAGCGGGAGGGCCCTCGGAGTTACCGAGCAGTACTTC. This translates into CASSYRPTTSGRALGVTEQYF.

This clonotype has ten or more counts. The CDR3 region is CASSESTDSGDQYF. The CDR3 DNA follows: TGTGCCAGCAGTGAATCTACGGACTCAGGGGACCAGTACTTC. The chain recombines TRBV25-1 with TRBJ2-5; a possible D gene is TRBD1 (6 bases). Trimming pared 1 base from V and 10 bases from J, leaving 16 bases between. The CDR3 length is 14 residues. Germline loops: CDR1 MGHDK, CDR2 SYGVNS.

This clonotype was seen ten or more times. V usage is TRBV4-1 and J usage is TRBJ1-2, with unresolved D. The V end was cut by 2 bases, the J end by 5 bases, with 18 bases between. Per the germline V gene, CDR1 is MGHRA and CDR2 is YSYEKL. The CDR3 is made up of 16 amino acids. CDR3 in amino acids: CASSQWPAGSFYGYTF. In nucleotides, the CDR3 is TGCGCCAGCAGCCAATGGCCGGCCGGATCCTTTTATGGCTACACCTTC.

V usage is TRBV19 and J usage is TRBJ1-5; D perhaps matches TRBD1 (6 bases). The V and J ends lost 5 bases and 0 bases respectively, with 11 bases between them. This CDR3 has 15 residues. The germline V gene has CDR1 LNHDA and CDR2 SQIVND (reference sequence). CDR3 nucleotide sequence: TGTGCCAGTAGTCGTGGGACACATAGCAATCAGCCCCAGCATTTT. Translation: CASSRGTHSNQPQHF.

Note on this clonotype: Just one base apart from a much larger clone, this may be a read error. The chain has TRBV14 and TRBJ2-7; the match to TRBD2 covers 11 bases. There are 15 residues in the CDR3. Germline CDR1 is SGHDN and CDR2 is FVKESK. The V gene end was trimmed by 1 base and the J gene end by 3 bases; junction bases not matched to a gene: 2. CDR3 protein: CASSQAGLAVYEQYF. For the CDR3, the DNA is TGTGCCAGCAGCCAAGCGGGACTAGCGGTCTACGAGCAGTACTTC.

This chain joins TRBV27 and TRBJ1-3; D is undetermined. Trimming removed 2 bases from V and 7 bases from J, with 12 bases in between. Germline V gives CDR1 MNHEY, CDR2 SMNVEV (reference sequence). The CDR3 is made up of 14 amino acids. DNA for the CDR3: TGTGCCAGCAGTTTAGTTCCAAACTCCAACACCATATATTTT. Translation: CASSLVPNSNTIYF.

The gene calls are TRBV29-1 and TRBJ2-7; the D call may be TRBD1 or TRBD2 (6 bases each). The V gene lost 6 bases and the J gene lost 7 bases, with 22 bases spanning the gap. This CDR3 is 14 amino acids long. Germline loops: CDR1 SQVTM, CDR2 ANQGSEA. Here the CDR3 reads CSVAGTVRGNEQYF. The DNA of the CDR3 is TGCAGCGTAGCCGGGACTGTCAGGGGTAATGAGCAGTACTTC.

This sequence joins TRBV29-1 and TRBJ2-3; 16 bases map to TRBD2. J gave up 3 bases and V 8 bases, and 5 bases lay outside the gene matches. This CDR3 spans 15 amino acids. Germline CDR1 reads SQVTM; CDR2 reads ANQGSEA. The CDR3 protein is CSPGLAGGPTDTQYF. The CDR3 nucleotides read TGCAGCCCGGGACTAGCGGGAGGGCCGACAGATACGCAGTATTTT.

This chain links TRBV4-1 with TRBJ1-2; D unresolved. Germline V gene data show CDR1 as MGHRA and CDR2 as YSYEKL. Deletions cut 0 bases from V and 2 bases from J, with 10 bases between. The CDR3 runs 15 residues. CDR3 DNA: TGCGCCAGCAGCCAAGATTTCGGCAGGAACTATGGCTACACCTTC. As protein: CASSQDFGRNYGYTF.

This clonotype has at least ten counts. This rearrangement joins TRBV7-3 to TRBJ1-3; 9 nucleotides line up with TRBD1. Trimming removed 2 bases from V and 0 bases from J; junction bases left unmatched: 2. Germline values: CDR1 SGHTA, CDR2 FQGTGA. CDR3 length equals 16 residues. The CDR3 DNA is TGTGCCAGCAGCTTATTGGGACAGGGCTCTGGAAACACCATATATTTT. Its protein is CASSLLGQGSGNTIYF.

The rearrangement joins TRBV12-5 to TRBJ2-3; D not certain. CDR3 length equals 11 residues. In germline, CDR1 is LGHNT, CDR2 FRNRAP. Deletions cut 2 bases from V and 10 bases from J, with 7 bases between. For the CDR3, the DNA is TGTGCTAGTGGTTTGAGCACGGCGCAGTATTTT. Its protein is CASGLSTAQYF.

This clonotype came up once. This chain joins TRBV7-6 and TRBJ2-5, with 8 bases that match TRBD2. The germline CDR1 and CDR2 sequences are SGHVS and FNYEAQ. The CDR3 runs 12 residues. CDR3: CALPGLGETQYF. The CDR3 DNA sequence: TGTGCTTTACCGGGACTAGGGGAGACCCAGTACTTC.

The chain uses TRBV20-1 and TRBJ1-2; D remains unclear. Germline V gives CDR1 DFQATT, CDR2 SNEGSKA (reference sequence). V lost 3 bases, J lost 2 bases, and 7 bases lay in between. The CDR3 totals 12 residues. This CDR3 is CSASHDNYGYTF. In DNA form, the CDR3 reads TGCAGTGCTAGTCACGACAACTATGGCTACACCTTC.

The V and J genes are TRBV7-9 and TRBJ1-4; 9 bases are a match to TRBD1. The germline gives CDR1 SEHNR, CDR2 FQNEAQ (reference sequence). The junction had 3 bases not matched to a gene; V was cut back by 2 bases and J by 8 bases. This CDR3 contains 14 residues. The CDR3 region is CASSLTGGQEKLFF. The CDR3 DNA follows: TGTGCCAGCAGCTTAACAGGGGGCCAGGAAAAACTGTTTTTT. Variable domain in full (rest from reference TRBV7-9 and TRBJ1-4): DTGVSQNPRHKITKRGQNVTFRCDPISEHNRLYWYRQTLGQGPEFLTYFQNEAQLEKSRLLSDRFSAERPKGSFSTLEIQRTEQGDSAMYLCASSLTGGQEKLFFGSGTQLSVL.

V and J are TRBV29-1 and TRBJ2-7; D call uncertain. Germline loops: CDR1 SQVTM, CDR2 ANQGSEA. The CDR3 runs 14 residues. V gave up 0 bases and J gave up 7 bases, with 16 bases separating them. The CDR3 nucleotides are TGCAGCGTTGAAGATCCGCAACGCATCAATGAGCAGTACTTC. Amino acid sequence: CSVEDPQRINEQYF.

This clonotype was detected only a few times. The V and J genes are TRBV9 and TRBJ2-7, with TRBD1 matching 9 bases. The length of the CDR3 is 15 residues. The germline gives CDR1 SGDLS, CDR2 YYNGEE. The V segment lost 2 bases and the J segment 7 bases; nucleotides outside the gene matches: 10. Here the CDR3 DNA reads TGTGCCAGCAGCGTGGGGACAGGGACCTACAATGAGCAGTACTTC. Translating it yields CASSVGTGTYNEQYF.

This clonotype was counted a few times. The V and J genes are TRBV2 and TRBJ1-4; D is undetermined. The CDR3 is 16 amino acids. With 5 bases removed from V and 7 bases from J, the gap between germline ends came to 20 bases. Germline assignment: CDR1 SNHLY and CDR2 FYNNEI. This chain's CDR3 is CASSPLIRDIGEKLFF. CDR3 sequence (DNA): TGTGCCAGCAGTCCCCTCATACGAGATATAGGTGAAAAACTGTTTTTT.

The chain has TRBV11-2 and TRBJ2-7; no definite D call. This CDR3 comprises 15 residues. V was pared by 6 bases and J by 7 bases, with 22 bases between. CDR1 and CDR2 from the germline V gene are SGHAT and FQNNGV. The CDR3 nucleotides read TGTGCCAGCAGGGTGAACGGGCGAATAAAATCTGAGCAGTACTTC. Amino acids: CASRVNGRIKSEQYF.

The chain carries TRBV10-3 and TRBJ1-2; the D gene is possibly TRBD1 (5 bases). CDR1 and CDR2 from the germline V gene are ENHRY and SYGVKD. There are 14 residues in the CDR3. V shed 5 bases and J shed 3 bases, with 13 bases lying between them. This chain's CDR3 is CAISNGGLYYGYTF. DNA for the CDR3: TGTGCCATCAGTAACGGGGGACTGTACTATGGCTACACCTTC.

For the CDR3, the DNA is TGCAGTGCTCGCTCCGGGACAGGGTCAAACTATGGCTACACCTTC. Residues: CSARSGTGSNYGYTF. V and J are TRBV20-1 and TRBJ1-2, with 9 bases lining up with TRBD1. The ends lost 5 bases at V and 2 bases at J; junction bases unmatched: 9. The CDR3 is 15 amino acids. From germline, CDR1 is DFQATT and CDR2 SNEGSKA (reference sequence).

The chain is built from TRBV7-2 and TRBJ2-7, with 9 bases lining up with TRBD2. CDR3 size: 16 residues. Germline lookup yields CDR1 SGHTA and CDR2 FQGNSA. Unmatched junction bases numbered 15, after V lost 5 bases and J lost 7 bases. The CDR3 is CASSILAGTTYNEQYF. The CDR3 DNA follows: TGTGCCAGCAGCATTCTAGCGGGAACTACCTACAATGAGCAGTACTTC. Drawing the rest from reference TRBV7-2 and TRBJ2-7, the complete variable domain is GAGVSQSPSNKVTEKGKDVELRCDPISGHTALYWYRQSLGQGLEFLIYFQGNSAPDKSGLPSDRFSAERTGGSVSTLTIQRTQQEDSAVYLCASSILAGTTYNEQYFGPGTRLTVT.

The chain's CDR3 is CASSLRQYF. In DNA form, the CDR3 reads TGTGCCAGCAGCCTACGCCAGTACTTC. The chain links TRBV7-6 to TRBJ2-5, with D unclear. The CDR3 extends over 9 amino acids. V was shortened by 5 bases and J by 10 bases, with 5 bases between the two germline ends. Germline V CDR1 and CDR2: SGHVS, FNYEAQ.

The table lists this clonotype with a count of one. V usage is TRBV5-1 and J usage is TRBJ2-5, with D maybe TRBD1 (5 bases). The assigned J gene may be wrong: the sequence end matches TRBJ2-1 better. CDR3 length: 12 amino acids. The germline CDR1 and CDR2 sequences are SGHRS and YFSETQ. The DNA of the CDR3 is TGCGCCAGCAGGGTAGGGGTAAATGAGCAGTTCTTC. Amino acid sequence: CASRVGVNEQFF.

At least ten counts were recorded for this clonotype. The gene calls are TRBV9 and TRBJ2-6, with D possibly being TRBD1 (5 bases). In germline, CDR1 is SGDLS, CDR2 YYNGEE. The CDR3 sequence is 14 residues long. V lost 4 bases and J 16 bases, leaving 21 bases between the germline ends. CDR3 loop: CASSPPPGAELLTF. In nucleotides, the CDR3 is TGTGCCAGCAGCCCCCCCCCTGGGGCAGAACTTCTGACTTTC.

The V and J genes are TRBV20-1 and TRBJ2-5, with D perhaps given as TRBD1 or TRBD2 (6 bases each). CDR1 is DFQATT, CDR2 SNEGSKA, per germline (reference sequence). V was clipped by 2 bases and J by 7 bases, with 11 bases between them. The length of the CDR3 is 12 residues. The CDR3 bases are TGCAGTGCTAGAAGGAGGGACACGACCCAGTACTTC. Its protein is CSARRRDTTQYF.

This clonotype was counted ten times or more. The chain employs TRBV29-1 and TRBJ2-5, with D unclear. In germline, CDR1 is SQVTM, CDR2 ANQGSEA. The CDR3 length is 17 residues. The V end lost 2 bases, the J end lost 2 bases, and 21 bases lay between the germline ends. The CDR3 here is CSVEWSSERSLQETQYF. CDR3 nucleotides: TGCAGCGTTGAATGGAGTTCGGAACGGAGCCTGCAAGAGACCCAGTACTTC.

The chain combines TRBV29-1 with TRBJ2-2, with 7 bases aligning to TRBD2. This CDR3 has 15 residues. J was trimmed by 7 bases and V by 7 bases; bases with no gene match: 15. Germline CDR1 is SQVTM and CDR2 is ANQGSEA. CDR3 nucleotides: TGCAGCGCACAACTAGCGCCAAACACCGGCGGGGAGCTGTTTTTT. Its translation is CSAQLAPNTGGELFF.